A single TCR beta chain is shown here with its context. The target antigen is unknown. The entry originates in a study of a mutant IDH1 vaccine in newly diagnosed glioma. Overall study: The study started vaccination 4-6 weeks after radiotherapy alone, or with temozolomide cycles.

TCRdb's copy holds only in-frame clones and misses some; the assay was immunoSEQ multiplex PCR. This table has some 120,000 clones, roughly 78% appearing once. The CDR3 is 14 amino acids. V lost 6 bases to trimming and J lost 7 bases; unmatched junction nucleotides: 7. Germline assignment: CDR1 SEHNR and CDR2 FQNEAQ (reference sequence). Noted time point: week 11, during vaccination. A 20-mer mutant IDH1 peptide at 300 ug was injected subcutaneously with topical imiquimod. This chain joins TRBV7-9 and TRBJ1-4; 8 bases align to TRBD1. The sequencing used PBMCs, collected from a glioma patient whose treatment included an IDH1 peptide vaccine. This sequence originates from a man aged 35-49 years with glioma. CDR3: CASSPGTGSEKLFF. CDR3 nucleotide sequence: TGTGCCAGCAGTCCCGGGACAGGCTCTGAAAAACTGTTTTTT.